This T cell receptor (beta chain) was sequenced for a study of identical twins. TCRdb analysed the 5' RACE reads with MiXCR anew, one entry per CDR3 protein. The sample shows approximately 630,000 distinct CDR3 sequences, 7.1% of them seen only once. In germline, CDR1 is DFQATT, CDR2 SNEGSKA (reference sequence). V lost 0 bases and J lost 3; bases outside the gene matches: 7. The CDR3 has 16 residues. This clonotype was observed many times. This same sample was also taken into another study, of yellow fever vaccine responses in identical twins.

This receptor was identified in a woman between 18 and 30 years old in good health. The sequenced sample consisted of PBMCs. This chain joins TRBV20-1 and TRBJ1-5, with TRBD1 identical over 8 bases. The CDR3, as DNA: TGCAGTGCTAGAGATGGACAGGGCCTCCTCAATCAGCCCCAGCATTTT. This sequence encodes CSARDGQGLLNQPQHF.